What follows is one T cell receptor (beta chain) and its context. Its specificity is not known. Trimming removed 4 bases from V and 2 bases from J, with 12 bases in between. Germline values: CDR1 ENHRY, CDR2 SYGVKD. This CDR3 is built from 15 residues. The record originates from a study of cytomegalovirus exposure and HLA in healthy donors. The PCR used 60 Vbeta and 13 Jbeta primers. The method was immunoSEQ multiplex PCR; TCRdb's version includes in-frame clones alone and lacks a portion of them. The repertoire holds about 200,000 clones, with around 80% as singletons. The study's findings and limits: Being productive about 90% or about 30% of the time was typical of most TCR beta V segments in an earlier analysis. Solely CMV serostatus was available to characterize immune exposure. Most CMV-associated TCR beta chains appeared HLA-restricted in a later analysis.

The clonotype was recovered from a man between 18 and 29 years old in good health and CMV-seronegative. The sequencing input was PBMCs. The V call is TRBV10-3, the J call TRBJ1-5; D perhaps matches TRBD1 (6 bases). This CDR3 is CAISADPGGNQPQHF. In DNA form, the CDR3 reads TGTGCCATCAGTGCCGACCCAGGGGGCAATCAGCCCCAGCATTTT.